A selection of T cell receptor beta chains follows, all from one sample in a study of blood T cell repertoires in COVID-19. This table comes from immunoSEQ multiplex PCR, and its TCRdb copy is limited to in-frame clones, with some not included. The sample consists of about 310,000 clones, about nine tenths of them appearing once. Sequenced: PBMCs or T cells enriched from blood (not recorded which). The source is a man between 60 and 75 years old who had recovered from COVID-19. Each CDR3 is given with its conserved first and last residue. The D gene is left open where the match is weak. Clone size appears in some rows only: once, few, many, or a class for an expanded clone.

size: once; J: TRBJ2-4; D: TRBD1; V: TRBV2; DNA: TGTGCCAGCAGACTCGGCGGGACAGGTGAGGACATTCAGTACTTC; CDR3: CASRLGGTGEDIQYF
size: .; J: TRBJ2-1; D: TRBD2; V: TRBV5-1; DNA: TGCGCCAGCAGCTTGACGTCTAGCGGGGTTAACAATGAGCAGTTCTTC; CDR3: CASSLTSSGVNNEQFF
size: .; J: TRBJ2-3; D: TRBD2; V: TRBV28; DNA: TGTGCCAGCAGTTTGATTGGGACTAGCGGGAGGGCCTGGACAGATACGCAGTATTTT; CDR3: CASSLIGTSGRAWTDTQYF
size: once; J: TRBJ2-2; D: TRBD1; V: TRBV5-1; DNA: TGCGCCAGCAGGCTACAGGGGACCACCGGGGAGCTGTTTTTT; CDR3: CASRLQGTTGELFF
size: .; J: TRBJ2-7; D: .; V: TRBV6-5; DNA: TGTGCCAGCAGTCCTAGGCGCCCAGCTACGGTGCAGTACTTC; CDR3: CASSPRRPATVQYF
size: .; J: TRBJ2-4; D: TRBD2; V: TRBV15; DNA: TGTGCCACCAGCGAGCGGAGTACCGGGACTAGCGGGTTACTAGCCAAAAACATTCAGTACTTC; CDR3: CATSERSTGTSGLLAKNIQYF
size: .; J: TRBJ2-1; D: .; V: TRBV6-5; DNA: TGTGCCAGCTCTCGGGGGTGGTCCTACAATGAGCAGTTCTTC; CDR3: CASSRGWSYNEQFF
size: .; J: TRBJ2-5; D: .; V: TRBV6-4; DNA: TGTGCCAGCAGTGACCAGGGAATGGTAGAGACCCAGTACTTC; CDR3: CASSDQGMVETQYF
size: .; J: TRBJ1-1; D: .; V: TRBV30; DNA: TGTGCCTGGTCTCGGGGGGAGAACACTGAAGCTTTCTTT; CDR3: CAWSRGENTEAFF
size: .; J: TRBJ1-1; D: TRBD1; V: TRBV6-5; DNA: TGTGCCAGCAGTTACTCGGGACAGGGGGCGCACACTGAAGCTTTCTTT; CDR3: CASSYSGQGAHTEAFF
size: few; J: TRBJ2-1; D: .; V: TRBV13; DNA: TGTGCCAGCAGCTTACAGCGGAAATACAATGAGCAGTTCTTC; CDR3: CASSLQRKYNEQFF
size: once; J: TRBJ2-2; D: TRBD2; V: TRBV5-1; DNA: TGCGCCAGCAGCTCCGGGGTAGCGGGAGGCACCGGGGAGCTGTTTTTT; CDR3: CASSSGVAGGTGELFF
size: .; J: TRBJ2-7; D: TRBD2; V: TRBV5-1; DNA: TGCGCCAGCAAGGGGACTAGCGGCCCCTACGAGCAGTACTTC; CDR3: CASKGTSGPYEQYF
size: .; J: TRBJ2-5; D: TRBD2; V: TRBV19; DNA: TGTGCCAGTAGTATTCTTGTCGCGGGAGATGCGACCCAGTACTTC; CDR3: CASSILVAGDATQYF
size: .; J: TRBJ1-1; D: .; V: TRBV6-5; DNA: TGTGCCAGCAGTAGGCGGCTCACTGAAGCTTTCTTT; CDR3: CASSRRLTEAFF
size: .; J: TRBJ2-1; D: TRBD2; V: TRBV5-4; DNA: TGTGCCAGCAGCTTAAGCGGGAGGTCATACAATGAGCAGTTCTTC; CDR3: CASSLSGRSYNEQFF
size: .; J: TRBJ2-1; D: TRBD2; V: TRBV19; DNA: TGTGCCAGTAGTTTGGGACTAGCGGGAGTTAATGAGCAGTTCTTC; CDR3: CASSLGLAGVNEQFF
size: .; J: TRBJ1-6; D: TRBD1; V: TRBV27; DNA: TGTGCCAGCAGTTTGGGACAGGGGGTTAATTCACCCCTCCACTTT; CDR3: CASSLGQGVNSPLHF
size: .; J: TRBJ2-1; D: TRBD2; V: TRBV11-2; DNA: TGTGCCAGCAGCTTAGCACTAGCGGGAGGAGGTAATGAGCAGTTCTTC; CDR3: CASSLALAGGGNEQFF
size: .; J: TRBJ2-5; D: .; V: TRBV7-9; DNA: TGTGCCAGCAGCTTACAAACGCGCGAGACCCAGTACTTC; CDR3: CASSLQTRETQYF
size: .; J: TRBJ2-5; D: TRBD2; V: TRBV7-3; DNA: TGTGCCAGCAGCTCCTCCGGGACTAGCGGGGAGACCCAGTACTTC; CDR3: CASSSSGTSGETQYF
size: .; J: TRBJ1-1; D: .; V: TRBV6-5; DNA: TGTGCCAGCAGTTATGGGGGGGGTAACACTGAAGCTTTCTTT; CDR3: CASSYGGGNTEAFF
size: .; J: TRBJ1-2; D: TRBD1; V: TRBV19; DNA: TGTGCCAGTAGTTACTCGGGACAGGGAATTAACTATGGCTACACCTTC; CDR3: CASSYSGQGINYGYTF
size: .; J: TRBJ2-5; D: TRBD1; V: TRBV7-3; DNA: TGTGCCAGCAGCTATGGGACAGGGCTAGTAGGAGAGACCCAGTACTTC; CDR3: CASSYGTGLVGETQYF
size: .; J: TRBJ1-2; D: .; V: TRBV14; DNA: TGTGCCAGCAGCCAAGAGGTGGTAGGGGGAGTTGGCTACACCTTC; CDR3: CASSQEVVGGVGYTF
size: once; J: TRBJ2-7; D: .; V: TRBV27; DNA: TGTGCCAGCAGTTTATTTGGGACTGTTTACTACGAGCAGTACTTC; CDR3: CASSLFGTVYYEQYF
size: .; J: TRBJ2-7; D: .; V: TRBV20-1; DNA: TGCAGTGCTAGTTCCCTAGCGCAACCCACCTACGAGCAGTACTTC; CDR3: CSASSLAQPTYEQYF
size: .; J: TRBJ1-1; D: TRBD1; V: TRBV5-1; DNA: TGCGCCAGCAGCTTGTGGGGGACAGGGGCGGCGGGAAACACTGAAGCTTTCTTT; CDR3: CASSLWGTGAAGNTEAFF
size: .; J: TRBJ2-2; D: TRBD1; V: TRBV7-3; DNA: TGTGCCAGCAGCTCACAGGGGGCCGGGGAGCTGTTTTTT; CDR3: CASSSQGAGELFF
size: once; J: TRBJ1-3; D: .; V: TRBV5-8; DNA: TGTGCCAGCAGCACAGACTACTCTGGAAACACCATATATTTT; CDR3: CASSTDYSGNTIYF
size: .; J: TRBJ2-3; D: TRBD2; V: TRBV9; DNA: TGTGCCAGCAGCGCGAACTTAGCGGGTGGGGATACGCAGTATTTT; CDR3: CASSANLAGGDTQYF
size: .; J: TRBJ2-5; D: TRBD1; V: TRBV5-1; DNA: TGCGCCAGCAGCCTTATCCCGACAGGGAGTCAAGAGACCCAGTACTTC; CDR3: CASSLIPTGSQETQYF
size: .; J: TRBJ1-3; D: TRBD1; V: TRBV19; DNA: TGTGCCACCAGGGGGATCTCTGGAAACACCATATATTTT; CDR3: CATRGISGNTIYF
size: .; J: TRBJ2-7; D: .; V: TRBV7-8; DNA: TGTGCCAGCAGCCTCGGAGACAGGAGCTCCTACGAGCAGTACTTC; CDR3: CASSLGDRSSYEQYF
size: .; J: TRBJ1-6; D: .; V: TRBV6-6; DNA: TGTGCCAGCAGTTACGGAAGACTCTCCTATAATTCACCCCTCCACTTT; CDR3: CASSYGRLSYNSPLHF
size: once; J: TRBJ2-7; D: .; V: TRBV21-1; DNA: TGTGCCAGCACCCGACTAGTTGAGTACGAGCAGTACTTC; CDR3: CASTRLVEYEQYF
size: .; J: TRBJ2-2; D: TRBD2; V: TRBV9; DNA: TGTGCCAGCAGCGTAGGTCCTAGCGGGATGAGGGAGCTGTTTTTT; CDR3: CASSVGPSGMRELFF
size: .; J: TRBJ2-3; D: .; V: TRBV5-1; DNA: TGCGCCAGCAGCCCAACGGTGGATACGCAGTATTTT; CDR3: CASSPTVDTQYF
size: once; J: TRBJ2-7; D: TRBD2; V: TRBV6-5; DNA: TGTGCCAGCAGATTAGCGGGAGCGCCCTACTACGAGCAGTACTTC; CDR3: CASRLAGAPYYEQYF
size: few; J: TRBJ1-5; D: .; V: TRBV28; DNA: TGTGCCAGCAGAGAACCCTCCTTCTATCTCAGACAGCGACAGCATTTT; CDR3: CASREPSFYLRQRQHF
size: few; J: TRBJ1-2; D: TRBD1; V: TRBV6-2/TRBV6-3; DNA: TGTGCCAGCAGCCGCAAGACAGGGGTGAGCTATGGCTACACCTTC; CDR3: CASSRKTGVSYGYTF
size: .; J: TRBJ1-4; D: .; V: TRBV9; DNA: TGTGCCAGCAGCGAGGACAGTTTTAATGAAAAACTGTTTTTT; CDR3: CASSEDSFNEKLFF
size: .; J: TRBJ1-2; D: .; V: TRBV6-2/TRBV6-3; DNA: TGTGCCAGCAGTTCTCCCTCTCGAGCGGGCAACTATGGCTACACCTTC; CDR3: CASSSPSRAGNYGYTF
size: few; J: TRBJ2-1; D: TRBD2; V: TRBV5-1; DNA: TGCGCCAGCAGCTTGGGCCCATTGACTAGCGGGTCCTTCTCCTACAATGAGCAGTTCTTC; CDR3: CASSLGPLTSGSFSYNEQFF
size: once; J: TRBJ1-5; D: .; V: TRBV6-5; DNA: TGTGCCAGCCGCCTTTCACGGTTTCAGCCCCAGCATTTT; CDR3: CASRLSRFQPQHF
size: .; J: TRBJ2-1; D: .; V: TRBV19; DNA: TGTGCCAGTAGTATAGATCGAGGGATCTCCTACAATGAGCAGTTCTTC; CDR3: CASSIDRGISYNEQFF
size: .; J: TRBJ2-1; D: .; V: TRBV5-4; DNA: TGTGCCAGCAGCATGAACCGGGACTCCGAGCAGTTCTTC; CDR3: CASSMNRDSEQFF
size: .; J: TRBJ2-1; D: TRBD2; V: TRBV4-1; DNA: TGCGCCAGCAGCCAAGAGGAGGCTAGCGGGGCCTACAATGAGCAGTTCTTC; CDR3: CASSQEEASGAYNEQFF
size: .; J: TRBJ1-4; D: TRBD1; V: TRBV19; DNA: TGTGCCAGTAGTATGAGGGGGCAGGGGACTAATGAAAAACTGTTTTTT; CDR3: CASSMRGQGTNEKLFF
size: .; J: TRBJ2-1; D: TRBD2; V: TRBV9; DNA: TGTGCCAGCAGCAAGCTAGCGGGAGCCTATGAGCAGTTCTTC; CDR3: CASSKLAGAYEQFF
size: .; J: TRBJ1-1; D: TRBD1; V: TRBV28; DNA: TGTGCCAGCAGTTTCCGACACCCTTACAGGGGGGACACTGAAGCTTTCTTT; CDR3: CASSFRHPYRGDTEAFF
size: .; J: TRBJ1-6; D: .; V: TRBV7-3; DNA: TGTGCCAGCAGCTTTGGACAGCTTAATTCACCCCTCCACTTT; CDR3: CASSFGQLNSPLHF
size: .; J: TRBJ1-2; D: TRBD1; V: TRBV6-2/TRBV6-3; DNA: TGTGCCAGCAGTCCAGGACAGGGGGGATCGGTGATTCCGCTAGAAGGCTACACCTTC; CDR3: CASSPGQGGSVIPLEGYTF
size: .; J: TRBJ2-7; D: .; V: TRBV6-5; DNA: TGTGCCAGCAGCGCGGGTTCCTACGAGCAGTACTTC; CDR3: CASSAGSYEQYF
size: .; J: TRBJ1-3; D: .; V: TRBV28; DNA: TGTGCCAGCATGGAGGGGACCGCCTCTGGAAACACCATATATTTT; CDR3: CASMEGTASGNTIYF
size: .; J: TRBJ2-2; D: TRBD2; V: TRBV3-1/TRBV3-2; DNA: TGTGCCAGCAGCGATAGCGGGAGGGCGAATTCCGGGGAGCTGTTTTTT; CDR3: CASSDSGRANSGELFF
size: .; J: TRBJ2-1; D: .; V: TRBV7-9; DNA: TGTGCCAGCAGCTTAGTCAGGGTAGGAGTTACCTACAATGAGCAGTTCTTC; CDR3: CASSLVRVGVTYNEQFF